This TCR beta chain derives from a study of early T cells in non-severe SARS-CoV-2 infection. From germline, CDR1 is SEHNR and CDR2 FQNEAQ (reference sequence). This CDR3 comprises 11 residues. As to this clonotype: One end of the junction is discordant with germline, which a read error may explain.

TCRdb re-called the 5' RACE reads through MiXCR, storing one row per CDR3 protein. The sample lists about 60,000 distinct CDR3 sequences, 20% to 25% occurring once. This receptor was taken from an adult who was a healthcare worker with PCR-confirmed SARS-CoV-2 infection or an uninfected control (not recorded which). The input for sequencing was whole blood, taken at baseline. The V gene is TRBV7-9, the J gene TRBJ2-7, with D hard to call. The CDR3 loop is CVSSLSDEQYF. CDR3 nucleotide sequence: TGTGTCAGCAGCCTCAGCGACGAGCAGTACTTC.